This T cell receptor (beta chain) is drawn from a study of blood T cell repertoires in COVID-19. Study-wide context: Spain, Italy and the United States supplied samples that represented acute and convalescent COVID-19. The analysed material was cDNA or gDNA that came from T cells, B-cell-depleted T cells, or PBMCs.

Per the original methods: Reference gene primer amplification yielded estimated nucleated cell counts. TCRdb's copy holds only in-frame clones and misses some; the assay was immunoSEQ multiplex PCR. V and J calls and clone size are copied from that table; D and trimming were computed from the DNA. The data contain approximately 89,000 clones, around 80% of them singletons. This clonotype was sampled from a man in his 70s with acute or convalescent COVID-19. Specimen: peripheral blood.

CDR3 protein: CASTPSQGRNTEAFF. The CDR3 coding sequence is TGCGCCAGCACGCCTTCACAGGGACGAAACACTGAAGCTTTCTTT. The gene calls are TRBV5-1 and TRBJ1-1; perhaps TRBD1 as D (6 bases). CDR1 is SGHRS, CDR2 YFSETQ, per germline. Trimming took off 6 bases at V and 2 bases at J, with 17 bases between the two ends. The CDR3 has 15 amino acids.